The 3 T cell receptor beta chains reported below all come from one sample, sequenced in a study of cytomegalovirus exposure and HLA in healthy donors. Using immunoSEQ multiplex PCR, the repertoire was profiled, and TCRdb retains in-frame clones only, with some absent. This table has 35,000 to 55,000 clones, approximately 93% appearing once. Sequenced sample: PBMCs. These receptors were obtained from a woman aged 18-29 years in good health and CMV-seronegative.

This chain links TRBV27 with TRBJ1-6; TRBD1 agrees at 7 bases. The CDR3 has 16 amino acids. The germline gives CDR1 MNHEY, CDR2 SMNVEV (reference sequence). The V gene end was trimmed by 2 bases and the J gene end by 8 bases; junction bases not matched to a gene: 9. CDR3 protein: CASSLQQTGSYSPLHF. In DNA, the CDR3 is TGTGCCAGCAGTTTACAACAGACAGGGAGTTATTCACCCCTCCACTTT.

V gene TRBV7-8 combines with J gene TRBJ2-3; TRBD2 aligns across 10 bases. Per germline, CDR1 SGHVS and CDR2 FQNEAQ. This CDR3 comprises 14 residues. V trimming: 6 bases; J trimming: 5 bases; junction bases outside the gene matches: 5. The CDR3 DNA sequence: TGTGCCAGCAGTCGGACTAGCGGTCGAGATACGCAGTATTTT. Encoded protein: CASSRTSGRDTQYF.

J is TRBJ2-3 and V is TRBV27, with TRBD1 identical over 9 bases. J was trimmed by 1 base and V by 1 base; bases with no gene match: 0. CDR3 length: 15 amino acids. Germline lookup yields CDR1 MNHEY and CDR2 SMNVEV (reference sequence). CDR3 nucleotides: TGTGCCAGCAGTTTATGGACAGGGGGCACAGATACGCAGTATTTT. It yields the protein CASSLWTGGTDTQYF.